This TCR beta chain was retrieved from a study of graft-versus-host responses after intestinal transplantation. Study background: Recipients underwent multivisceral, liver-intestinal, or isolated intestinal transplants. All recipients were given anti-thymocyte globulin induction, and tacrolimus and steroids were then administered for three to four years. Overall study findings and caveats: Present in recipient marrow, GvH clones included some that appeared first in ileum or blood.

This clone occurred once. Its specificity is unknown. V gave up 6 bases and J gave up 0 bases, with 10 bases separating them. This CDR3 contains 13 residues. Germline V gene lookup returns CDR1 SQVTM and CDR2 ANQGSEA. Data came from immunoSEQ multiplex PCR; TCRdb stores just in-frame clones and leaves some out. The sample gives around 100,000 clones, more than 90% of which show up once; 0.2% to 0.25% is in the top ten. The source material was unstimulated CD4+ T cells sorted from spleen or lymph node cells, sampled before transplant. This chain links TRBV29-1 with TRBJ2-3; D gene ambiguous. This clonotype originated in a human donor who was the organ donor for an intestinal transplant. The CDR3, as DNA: TGCAGCGTCGGACGGTCTAGCACAGATACGCAGTATTTT. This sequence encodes CSVGRSSTDTQYF.